These T cell receptor beta chains were read from a single sample in a study of blood T cell repertoires in COVID-19. Some clones are missing from TCRdb's copy, which holds only in-frame ones; the method was immunoSEQ multiplex PCR. This sample has about 250,000 clones; more than 75% occur once, and the top ten carry 0.95% to 1%. Sequencing input: peripheral blood. The receptors were sampled from a woman between 35 and 50 years old who had recovered from COVID-19. CDR3s include the opening cysteine and the closing phenylalanine or tryptophan. D genes are given only for firm matches. The listing skips clone size in some rows; elsewhere it reads once, few, many or a size class.

D: .
V: TRBV7-8
size: .
J: TRBJ1-6
DNA: TGTGCCAGCAGCTTAGACAGGGATCCCTCCTATAATTCACCCCTCCACTTT
CDR3: CASSLDRDPSYNSPLHF

D: TRBD1
V: TRBV18
size: .
J: TRBJ2-7
DNA: TGTGCCAGCTCACCCGACAGGGATGGCGAGCAGTACTTC
CDR3: CASSPDRDGEQYF

D: .
V: TRBV5-4
size: once
J: TRBJ2-5
DNA: TGTGCCAGCAGCGTCGGGGGTGGCCGAATGGACCAAGAGACCCAGTACTTC
CDR3: CASSVGGGRMDQETQYF

D: TRBD1
V: TRBV7-6
size: .
J: TRBJ1-1
DNA: TGTGCCAGCAGCTTAGGGGGGACAGGTGCCACTGAAGCTTTCTTT
CDR3: CASSLGGTGATEAFF

D: .
V: TRBV4-1
size: .
J: TRBJ1-4
DNA: TGCGCCAGCAGCTCCCCGGGGGTTGCAACTAATGAAAAACTGTTTTTT
CDR3: CASSSPGVATNEKLFF

D: .
V: TRBV29-1
size: once
J: TRBJ1-2
DNA: TGCAGCGTTGAACGGCAGGGGATCGGGGGCTACACCTTC
CDR3: CSVERQGIGGYTF

D: .
V: TRBV19
size: .
J: TRBJ1-2
DNA: TGTGCCAGTAGTTTGAGAAAGGAGCGCTACACCTTC
CDR3: CASSLRKERYTF

D: .
V: TRBV20-1
size: .
J: TRBJ2-5
DNA: TGCAGTGCTAGTCTCGCGGGCCCGCGGGCCCAGTACTTC
CDR3: CSASLAGPRAQYF

D: TRBD1
V: TRBV11-2
size: .
J: TRBJ2-7
DNA: TGTGCCAGCAGCTTAGCGGGAAGGACAGGGTGGGGTGAGCAGTACTTC
CDR3: CASSLAGRTGWGEQYF

D: .
V: TRBV24-1
size: .
J: TRBJ1-2
DNA: TGTGCCACCAGTGGCCCTAGAGATGGGGCCTATGGCTACACCTTC
CDR3: CATSGPRDGAYGYTF

D: .
V: TRBV2
size: .
J: TRBJ1-2
DNA: TGTGCCAGCAGTGAAGGGACACCCTATGGCTACACCTTC
CDR3: CASSEGTPYGYTF

D: TRBD2
V: TRBV11-3
size: .
J: TRBJ2-5
DNA: TGTGCCAGCAGCTTAGGGGGACTAGCGGGGCCCCAGGAGACCCAGTACTTC
CDR3: CASSLGGLAGPQETQYF

D: TRBD2
V: TRBV18
size: .
J: TRBJ2-3
DNA: TGTGCCAGCTCACCACTAGCGGGAGGGTCAGATACGCAGTATTTT
CDR3: CASSPLAGGSDTQYF

D: TRBD2
V: TRBV10-3
size: .
J: TRBJ2-1
DNA: TGTGCCATCAGTGGACTAGCGGGATCCTACAATGAGCAGTTCTTC
CDR3: CAISGLAGSYNEQFF

D: .
V: TRBV7-9
size: once
J: TRBJ2-1
DNA: TGTGCCAGCAGCCCGGGACTCGGTAGCTCCTACAATGAGCAGTTCTTC
CDR3: CASSPGLGSSYNEQFF

D: TRBD2
V: TRBV6-4
size: .
J: TRBJ2-1
DNA: TGTGCCAGCAGTACTCTAGCGGGAGGGCCGGGTGAGCAGTTCTTC
CDR3: CASSTLAGGPGEQFF

D: .
V: TRBV9
size: .
J: TRBJ2-1
DNA: TGTGCCAGCAGCGTAGCTGGCCTAGCCCCGAGGCCCTACAATGAGCAGTTCTTC
CDR3: CASSVAGLAPRPYNEQFF

D: TRBD2
V: TRBV6-1
size: few
J: TRBJ2-3
DNA: TGTGCCAGCAGTGAACTAGCGGGAGGGCCAGATACGCAGTATTTT
CDR3: CASSELAGGPDTQYF

D: TRBD1
V: TRBV6-5
size: .
J: TRBJ2-3
DNA: TGTGCCAGCAGCGAGGGACAGGGGCGCGGAGATACGCAGTATTTT
CDR3: CASSEGQGRGDTQYF

D: TRBD2
V: TRBV27
size: .
J: TRBJ2-2
DNA: TGTGCCAGCAGTTCCCCTAGCGGGAGGGCCGGGACCGGGGAGCTGTTTTTT
CDR3: CASSSPSGRAGTGELFF

D: .
V: TRBV3-1/TRBV3-2
size: .
J: TRBJ2-7
DNA: TGTGCCAGCAACGACGCGGGGGCCCCAAGCTCCTACGAGCAGTACTTC
CDR3: CASNDAGAPSSYEQYF

D: TRBD1
V: TRBV5-1
size: .
J: TRBJ2-7
DNA: TGCGCCAGCAGCCCAGGGACAGGGTCTTTGCGGTGGCAGTACTTC
CDR3: CASSPGTGSLRWQYF

D: .
V: TRBV21-1
size: .
J: TRBJ2-1
DNA: TGTGCCAGCAGCAAACCCGGACGCCCGGGGTTGGATGAGCAGTTCTTC
CDR3: CASSKPGRPGLDEQFF